The 4 T cell receptor beta chains reported below all come from one sample, sequenced in a study of vaccination and CD4 T cells after COVID-19. Cultured CD4+ T cell DNA was sequenced using the Oncomine TCR Beta short-read assay. In TCRdb, the PCR reads were re-called with MiXCR into one record per CDR3 protein. The table records tens of thousands of distinct CDR3 sequences, approximately 30% of them present only once. Antigens for these TCRs are unknown. Time point in this sample: late sampling 161 to 241 days after vaccination in three convalescent patients. Stated treatment: roughly 10-day PBMC culture with coronavirus spike peptide pools or control peptides (ViraFEST assay). The sequencing used CD4+ T cells from blood, cultured in vitro, collected about 7 months after SARS-CoV-2 vaccination. The origin of the receptors is a human donor who had recovered from COVID-19.

This clonotype was seen more than once but under ten times. In nucleotides, the CDR3 is TGCAGCGCTGGCGGACTAGTGAGGGACAATGAGCAGTTCTTC. Amino acids: CSAGGLVRDNEQFF. The chain couples TRBV20-1 to TRBJ2-1, with TRBD2 identical over 7 bases. The CDR3 runs to 14 residues. CDR1 and CDR2 from the germline V gene are DFQATT and SNEGSKA (reference sequence).

V is TRBV24-1 and J is TRBJ2-1; the D gene is possibly TRBD1 (6 bases). The CDR3 totals 16 residues. Germline V CDR1 and CDR2: KGHDR, SFDVKD. Between the trimmed V and J ends, which lost 3 bases and 4 bases, there was a span of 15 bases. The CDR3 spells CATSDPQDSEYNEQFF. The CDR3 DNA sequence: TGTGCCACCAGTGATCCTCAGGACAGTGAATACAATGAGCAGTTCTTC.

V is TRBV20-1 and J is TRBJ1-1; D is undetermined. This CDR3 contains 14 residues. V dropped 3 bases and J dropped 7 bases, with 18 bases sitting between them. CDR1 DFQATT and CDR2 SNEGSKA come from the germline V gene (reference sequence). The CDR3 here is CSASDPRRANEAFF. In DNA form, the CDR3 reads TGCAGTGCTAGTGATCCGAGACGAGCAAATGAAGCTTTCTTT.

The table lists this clonotype with a few counts. The rearrangement joins TRBV6-2 or TRBV6-3 to TRBJ2-1; tentative D call: TRBD1 (5 bases). V was cut by 6 bases and J by 4 bases, with 13 bases left in between. Germline assignment: CDR1 MNHEY and CDR2 SVGEGT. The CDR3 is 14 amino acids. The CDR3 DNA follows: TGTGCCAGCAGACCTCGACAGAGTTACAATGAGCAGTTCTTC. This sequence encodes CASRPRQSYNEQFF.